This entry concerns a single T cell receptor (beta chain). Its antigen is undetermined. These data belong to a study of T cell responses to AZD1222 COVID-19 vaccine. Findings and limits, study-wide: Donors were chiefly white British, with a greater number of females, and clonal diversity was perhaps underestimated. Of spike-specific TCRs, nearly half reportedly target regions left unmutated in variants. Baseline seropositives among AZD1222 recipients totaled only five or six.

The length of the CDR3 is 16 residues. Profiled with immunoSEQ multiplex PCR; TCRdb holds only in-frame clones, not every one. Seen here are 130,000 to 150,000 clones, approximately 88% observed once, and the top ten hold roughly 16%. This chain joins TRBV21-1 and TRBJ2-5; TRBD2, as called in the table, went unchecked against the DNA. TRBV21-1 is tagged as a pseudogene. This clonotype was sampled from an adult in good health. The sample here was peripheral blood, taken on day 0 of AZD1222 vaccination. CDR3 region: CASSKVPRGAGETQYF. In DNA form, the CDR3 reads TGTGCCAGCAGCAAAGTTCCTCGGGGGGCCGGGGAGACCCAGTACTTC.